The 27 T cell receptor beta chains listed next were all sequenced from one sample in a study of beta chain features in type 1 diabetes. The study's findings and limits: TCRB CDR3s from Type 1 diabetes patients were moderately but significantly shorter in all four CD4+ subsets.

The antigens of these receptors remain unknown. Sequenced material consisted of expressed TCRB transcripts (all of the isolated RNA was reverse transcribed). Some clones are missing from TCRdb's copy, which holds only in-frame ones; the method was immunoSEQ multiplex PCR. The sample holds 300,000 or so clones; around 9% are singletons and the top ten take approximately 1%. The sample taken for sequencing was central memory CD4+ T cells from blood. The receptors shown here come from a man younger than 45 with type 1 diabetes.

This clone was seen more than once but under ten times. V is TRBV27 and J is TRBJ2-5; 10 positions match TRBD2. The germline V gene encodes CDR1 MNHEY and CDR2 SMNVEV (reference sequence). Unmatched junction bases numbered 5, after V lost 5 bases and J lost 5 bases. This CDR3 region has 14 residues. The CDR3, as DNA: TGTGCCAGCAGTGGACTAGCGGCCCAGGAGACCCAGTACTTC. Translation gives CASSGLAAQETQYF.

The chain recombines TRBV6-5 with TRBJ2-7; the D is unclear. Trimming cost V 4 bases and J 4 bases, with 11 bases left between them. Germline V gene sequence: CDR1 MNHEY, CDR2 SVGAGI. The CDR3 is 13 amino acids. CDR3 sequence reads: CASSSPVGYEQYF. The CDR3 bases are TGTGCCAGCAGTTCCCCGGTGGGGTACGAGCAGTACTTC.

The CDR3 spells CAWSPLAGGQETQYF. Written as DNA, the CDR3 is TGTGCCTGGAGTCCACTGGCGGGGGGTCAAGAGACCCAGTACTTC. The chain carries TRBV30 and TRBJ2-5; 8 bases line up with TRBD2. The germline CDR1 and CDR2 sequences are GTSNPN and SVGIG (reference sequence). Losses at the gene ends were 2 bases for V and 2 bases for J; bases not matched to a gene: 7. CDR3 length: 15 amino acids.

This clone appeared a few times. J is TRBJ2-7 and V is TRBV28; weak D call: TRBD1 (6 bases). V was clipped by 8 bases and J by 3 bases, with 14 bases between them. CDR3 size: 13 residues. Germline CDR1 and CDR2: MDHEN and SYDVKM. CDR3 sequence: CASVRQGFYEQYF. The CDR3 DNA reads TGTGCCAGCGTTCGGCAGGGGTTCTACGAGCAGTACTTC.

This clone was counted only a few times. V and J are TRBV10-3 and TRBJ1-2; D gene uncertain. The germline CDR1 and CDR2 sequences are ENHRY and SYGVKD. V was shortened by 3 bases and J by 2 bases, with 7 bases between the two germline ends. The CDR3 consists of 13 residues. The CDR3 reads CAISDNSNYGYTF. The CDR3 DNA reads TGTGCCATCAGTGACAACAGCAACTATGGCTACACCTTC.

The table lists this clone with a few counts. This sequence joins TRBV19 and TRBJ2-5; D possibly corresponds to TRBD2 (5 bases). The ends were cut back, 5 bases at V and 0 bases at J, with 7 bases in the middle. From germline, CDR1 is LNHDA and CDR2 SQIVND (reference sequence). The CDR3 extends over 13 amino acids. The CDR3 loop reads CASSRENQETQYF. CDR3 nucleotides: TGTGCCAGTAGTCGGGAAAACCAAGAGACCCAGTACTTC.

This sequence joins TRBV25-1 and TRBJ2-6; D not resolved. V was clipped by 6 bases and J by 1 base, with 7 bases between them. The CDR3 length is 14 residues. Germline CDR1 is MGHDK and CDR2 is SYGVNS. The CDR3 nucleotides are TGTGCCAGCAGCCCCGATTCTGGGGCCAACGTCCTGACTTTC. This gives the protein CASSPDSGANVLTF.

V is TRBV7-2 and J is TRBJ2-1, with D tentatively TRBD2 (6 bases). Germline CDR1 is SGHTA and CDR2 is FQGNSA. With 9 bases removed from V and 0 bases from J, the gap between germline ends came to 9 bases. The CDR3 length is 13 residues. The CDR3 region is CASSGDSYNEQFF. The CDR3 nucleotides are TGTGCCAGTAGCGGTGACTCCTACAATGAGCAGTTCTTC.

V usage is TRBV9 and J usage is TRBJ2-7, with a weak D call TRBD1 (5 bases). Germline V lookup: CDR1 SGDLS, CDR2 YYNGEE. The ends were cut back, 1 base at V and 0 bases at J, with 8 bases in the middle. The CDR3 sequence is 14 residues long. This CDR3 is CASSVQGTSYEQYF. In nucleotides, the CDR3 is TGTGCCAGCAGCGTACAGGGTACCTCCTACGAGCAGTACTTC.

The chain uses TRBV29-1 and TRBJ2-7; the D gene is possibly TRBD2 (5 bases). The CDR3 is made up of 11 amino acids. Germline V gene lookup returns CDR1 SQVTM and CDR2 ANQGSEA. V dropped 6 bases and J dropped 3 bases, with 9 bases sitting between them. CDR3 protein: CSVRRGYEQYF. The CDR3 DNA is TGCAGCGTGAGACGGGGCTACGAGCAGTACTTC.

The chain employs TRBV10-3 and TRBJ2-3; possible D gene TRBD1, 6 bases. Germline assignment: CDR1 ENHRY and CDR2 SYGVKD. The germline V and J ends were trimmed by 10 bases and 4 bases, with 12 bases remaining between them. This CDR3 comprises 12 residues. The DNA for the CDR3 is TGTGCCACCGGACAGAACGCAGATACGCAGTATTTT. It codes for CATGQNADTQYF.

V usage is TRBV7-2 and J usage is TRBJ2-3; D unclear. Trimming removed 0 bases from V and 7 bases from J, with 11 bases in between. This CDR3 is built from 14 residues. The germline gives CDR1 SGHTA, CDR2 FQGNSA. CDR3 DNA sequence: TGTGCCAGCAGCTTAGCCCAAGATTTCCATACGCAGTATTTT. As protein: CASSLAQDFHTQYF.

This clone was observed a few times. V and J are TRBV28 and TRBJ2-3; no clear D. The CDR3 covers 11 residues. Germline V lookup: CDR1 MDHEN, CDR2 SYDVKM. Deletions cut 5 bases from V and 3 bases from J, with 3 bases between. The CDR3 here is CASSQTDTQYF. CDR3 nucleotide sequence: TGTGCCAGCAGTCAAACAGATACGCAGTATTTT.

The rearrangement joins TRBV5-6 to TRBJ1-4; D unresolved. CDR1 is SGHDT, CDR2 YYEEEE, per germline. Trimming shortened V by 0 bases and J by 3 bases, and 12 bases separated the two germline ends. The CDR3 is made up of 16 amino acids. CDR3 in DNA: TGTGCCAGCAGCTTGGGACAAGCTCTTGCTAATGAAAAACTGTTTTTT. This codes for CASSLGQALANEKLFF.

This clone was counted many times. The same CDR3 can be traced to other DNA sequences in this sample. The chain uses TRBV7-9 and TRBJ1-1; tentative D call: TRBD1 (5 bases). The V gene's germline CDR1 is SEHNR and CDR2 FQNEAQ (reference sequence). With 2 bases removed from V and 6 bases from J, the gap between germline ends came to 10 bases. The length of the CDR3 is 13 residues. The CDR3 loop reads CASSLTGSSEAFF. The CDR3 DNA sequence: TGTGCCAGCAGCTTAACAGGTAGCTCTGAAGCTTTCTTT.

This clone was picked up a small number of times. This chain joins TRBV9 and TRBJ2-2; D not certain. CDR3 length: 15 residues. With 0 bases removed from V and 4 bases from J, the gap between germline ends came to 10 bases. Germline V CDR1 and CDR2: SGDLS, YYNGEE. The CDR3 is CASSVGQAPTGELFF. As DNA, the CDR3 is TGTGCCAGCAGCGTAGGGCAGGCCCCCACCGGGGAGCTGTTTTTT.

The table lists this clone with a few counts. The V call is TRBV28, the J call TRBJ1-1; tentatively, D is TRBD1 (6 bases). V lost 2 bases to trimming and J lost 11 bases, with 21 bases between them. The CDR3 runs 15 residues. Germline V CDR1 and CDR2: MDHEN, SYDVKM. CDR3 protein: CASSLTSGQKVVAFF. CDR3 bases: TGTGCCAGCAGTTTAACAAGCGGACAGAAGGTGGTGGCTTTCTTT.

This clone was counted a few times. V gene TRBV29-1 combines with J gene TRBJ2-7, with TRBD1 matching 9 bases. CDR1 is SQVTM, CDR2 ANQGSEA, per germline. V was clipped by 4 bases and J by 7 bases; unmatched bases: 8. This CDR3 contains 13 residues. CDR3 DNA: TGCAGCGTTGCTACAGGGGGCCTGAGGGAGCAGTACTTC. This sequence encodes CSVATGGLREQYF.

V usage is TRBV4-3 and J usage is TRBJ1-5; TRBD1 matches 7 bases. The germline V gene has CDR1 LGHNA and CDR2 YSLEER. V trimming: 1 base; J trimming: 4 bases; junction bases outside the gene matches: 7. The CDR3 runs 16 residues. CDR3 DNA sequence: TGCGCCAGCAGCCAAGTCGAGGGGGCCCAAAATCAGCCCCAGCATTTT. Translating it yields CASSQVEGAQNQPQHF.

This sequence joins TRBV9 and TRBJ2-2; 9 nucleotides line up with TRBD1. This CDR3 spans 17 amino acids. V trimming: 0 bases; J trimming: 3 bases; junction bases outside the gene matches: 6. Germline values: CDR1 SGDLS, CDR2 YYNGEE. CDR3 sequence reads: CASSVVGGTGYTGELFF. The CDR3 DNA sequence: TGTGCCAGCAGCGTAGTAGGGGGGACAGGGTACACCGGGGAGCTGTTTTTT.

This clone came up a few times. The rearrangement uses TRBV6-5 and TRBJ1-2; TRBD1 aligns across 10 bases. The V gene end was trimmed by 5 bases and the J gene end by 4 bases; junction bases not matched to a gene: 4. The CDR3 is 14 residues long. Germline-derived CDR1 and CDR2 are MNHEY and SVGAGI. The CDR3 protein is CASSRDRGGYGYTF. The CDR3 DNA sequence: TGTGCCAGCAGTCGGGACAGGGGTGGCTATGGCTACACCTTC.

The chain has TRBV4-3 and TRBJ2-4, with 10 bases fitting TRBD1. The germline V gene has CDR1 LGHNA and CDR2 YSLEER. This CDR3 spans 14 amino acids. Germline trimming cut 1 base from V and 7 bases from J; bases unmatched to any gene: 1. CDR3 sequence (DNA): TGCGCCAGCAGCCAAGGGACAGGGGGGAACATTCAGTACTTC. This sequence encodes CASSQGTGGNIQYF.

This clone was observed a few times. The V call is TRBV25-1, the J call TRBJ1-1, with unresolved D. V was clipped by 0 bases and J by 1 base, with 3 bases between them. The CDR3 runs to 13 residues. Germline V lookup: CDR1 MGHDK, CDR2 SYGVNS. As DNA, the CDR3 is TGTGCCAGCAGTGAATACAAGAACACTGAAGCTTTCTTT. Protein sequence: CASSEYKNTEAFF.

The J gene is TRBJ2-7, the V gene TRBV20-1; D remains unclear. V gave up 3 bases and J gave up 4 bases, with 7 bases separating them. The CDR3 contains 11 residues. Germline V CDR1 and CDR2: DFQATT, SNEGSKA (reference sequence). CDR3 nucleotides: TGCAGTGCTAGTGAAGGGTACGAGCAGTACTTC. Amino acid sequence: CSASEGYEQYF.

The chain joins TRBV13 to TRBJ2-1; weak D call: TRBD2 (6 bases). The CDR3 spans 15 residues. Per the germline V gene, CDR1 is PRHDT and CDR2 is FYEKMQ (reference sequence). V was cut by 3 bases and J by 2 bases, with 11 bases left in between. CDR3 in amino acids: CASSLGTPTYNEQFF. The CDR3 DNA reads TGTGCCAGCAGCTTGGGGACTCCTACCTACAATGAGCAGTTCTTC. The entire variable domain, with the rest obtained from reference TRBV13 and TRBJ2-1, is as follows: AAGVIQSPRHLIKEKRETATLKCYPIPRHDTVYWYQQGPGQDPQFLISFYEKMQSDKGSIPDRFSAQQFSDYHSELNMSSLELGDSALYFCASSLGTPTYNEQFFGPGTRLTVL.

This clone was seen a few times. V usage is TRBV14 and J usage is TRBJ1-6, with TRBD1 matching over 9 bases. The CDR3 consists of 15 residues. Germline-derived CDR1 and CDR2 are SGHDN and FVKESK. The trim removed 1 base at V and 8 bases at J, leaving 3 bases unmatched. As DNA, the CDR3 is TGTGCCAGCAGCCAAGTACAGGGGGCAGATTCACCCCTCCACTTT. Its translation: CASSQVQGADSPLHF.

Only a few counts were recorded for this clone. The chain carries TRBV27 and TRBJ1-4, with D maybe TRBD1 (6 bases). This CDR3 is built from 14 residues. V shed 3 bases and J shed 8 bases, with 13 bases lying between them. The germline V gene encodes CDR1 MNHEY and CDR2 SMNVEV (reference sequence). CDR3 protein: CASSLQGRKEKLFF. In nucleotides, the CDR3 is TGTGCCAGCAGTTTGCAGGGGAGGAAAGAAAAACTGTTTTTT.